Sequencing of this T cell receptor (beta chain) was carried out in a study of blood T cell repertoires in COVID-19. Study at large: Donors in the United States, Italy and Spain gave samples during acute or convalescent COVID-19.

During active infection, Seattle patients enrolled and were then monitored through disease. Original handling: Counts of nucleated cells, estimated from reference gene primer amplification, were obtained. Here immunoSEQ multiplex PCR was the method, and the copy in TCRdb shows in-frame clones only, minus some. That table is the source of V, J and clone size, and D and trimming were worked out from the DNA. The table includes about 360,000 clones, 65% to 90% detected once. Trimming took off 6 bases at V and 5 bases at J, with 10 bases between the two ends. Germline values: CDR1 SGHVS, CDR2 FQNEAQ. This CDR3 region has 12 residues.

The material sequenced was peripheral blood. This clonotype was obtained from a woman in her sixties or seventies with COVID-19, enrolled during active disease. The J gene is TRBJ2-5, the V gene TRBV7-8, with D possibly matching TRBD1 (6 bases). CDR3 amino acids: CASSGGVETQYF. DNA of the CDR3: TGTGCCAGCAGTGGGGGCGTGGAGACCCAGTACTTC. Full variable domain (missing parts from reference TRBV7-8 and TRBJ2-5): GAGVSQSPRYKVAKRGQDVALRCDPISGHVSLFWYQQALGQGPEFLTYFQNEAQLDKSGLPSDRFFAERPEGSVSTLKIQRTQQEDSAVYLCASSGGVETQYFGPGTRLLVL.